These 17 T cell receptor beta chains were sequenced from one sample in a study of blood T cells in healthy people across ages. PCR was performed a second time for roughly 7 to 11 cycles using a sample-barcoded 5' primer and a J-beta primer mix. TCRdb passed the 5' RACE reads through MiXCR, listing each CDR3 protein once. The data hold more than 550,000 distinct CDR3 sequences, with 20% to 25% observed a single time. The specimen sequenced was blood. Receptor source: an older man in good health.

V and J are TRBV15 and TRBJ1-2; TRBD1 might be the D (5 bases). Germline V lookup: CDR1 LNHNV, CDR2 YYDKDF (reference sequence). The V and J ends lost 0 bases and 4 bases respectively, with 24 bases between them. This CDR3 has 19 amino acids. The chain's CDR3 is CATSRELQIWTFQAYGYTF. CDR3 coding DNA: TGTGCCACCAGCAGAGAACTGCAAATCTGGACATTTCAAGCCTATGGCTACACCTTC.

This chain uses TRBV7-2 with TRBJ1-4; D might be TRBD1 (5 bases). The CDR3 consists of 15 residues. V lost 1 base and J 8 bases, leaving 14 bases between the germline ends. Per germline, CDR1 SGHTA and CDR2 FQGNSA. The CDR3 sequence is CASSLVAGGREKLFF. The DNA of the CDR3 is TGTGCCAGCAGCTTAGTGGCTGGGGGACGGGAAAAACTGTTTTTT.

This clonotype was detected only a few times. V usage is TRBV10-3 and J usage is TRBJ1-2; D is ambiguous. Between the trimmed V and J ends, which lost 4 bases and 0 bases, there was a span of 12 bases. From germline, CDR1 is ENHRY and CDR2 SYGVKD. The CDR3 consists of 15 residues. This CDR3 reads CAISAISEPNYGYTF. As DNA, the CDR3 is TGTGCCATCAGTGCGATTTCAGAGCCTAACTATGGCTACACCTTC.

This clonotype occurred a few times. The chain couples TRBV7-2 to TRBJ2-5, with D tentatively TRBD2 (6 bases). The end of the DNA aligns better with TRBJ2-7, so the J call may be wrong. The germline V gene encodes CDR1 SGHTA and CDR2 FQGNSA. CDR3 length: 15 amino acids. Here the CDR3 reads CANSLHLGSSYEQYV. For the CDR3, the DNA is TGTGCCAACAGCTTACATCTCGGGAGTTCCTACGAGCAGTACGTC.

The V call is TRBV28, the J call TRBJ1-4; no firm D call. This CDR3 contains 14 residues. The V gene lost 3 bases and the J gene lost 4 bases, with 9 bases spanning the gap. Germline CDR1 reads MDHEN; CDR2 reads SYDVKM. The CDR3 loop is CASSFGEINEKLFF. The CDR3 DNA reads TGTGCCAGCAGTTTCGGCGAAATTAATGAAAAACTGTTTTTT.

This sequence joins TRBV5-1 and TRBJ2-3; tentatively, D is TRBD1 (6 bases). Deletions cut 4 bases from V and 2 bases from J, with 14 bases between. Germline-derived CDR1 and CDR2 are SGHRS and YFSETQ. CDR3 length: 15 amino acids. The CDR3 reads CASSVRDTTTDTQYF. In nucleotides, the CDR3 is TGCGCCAGCAGCGTCCGGGACACAACCACAGATACGCAGTATTTT.

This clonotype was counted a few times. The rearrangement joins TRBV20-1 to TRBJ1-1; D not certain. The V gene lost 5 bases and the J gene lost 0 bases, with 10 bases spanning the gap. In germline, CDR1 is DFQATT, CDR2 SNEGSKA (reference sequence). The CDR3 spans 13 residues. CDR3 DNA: TGCAGTGCTTATTTCCAGCTGAACACTGAAGCTTTCTTT. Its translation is CSAYFQLNTEAFF.

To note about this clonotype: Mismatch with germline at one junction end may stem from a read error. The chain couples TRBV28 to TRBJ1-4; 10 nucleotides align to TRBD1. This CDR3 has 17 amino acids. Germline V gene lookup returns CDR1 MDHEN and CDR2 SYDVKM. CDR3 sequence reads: CASRNPGQGTTNEELFF. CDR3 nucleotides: TGTGCCAGCAGAAATCCGGGACAGGGGACAACTAATGAAGAACTGTTTTTT.

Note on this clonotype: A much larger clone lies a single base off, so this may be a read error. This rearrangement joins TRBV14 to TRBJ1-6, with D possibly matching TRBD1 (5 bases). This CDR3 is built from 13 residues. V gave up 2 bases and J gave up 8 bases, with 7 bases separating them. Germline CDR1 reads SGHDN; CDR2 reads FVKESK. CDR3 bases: TGTGCCAGCAGCCAACCGGGGGATTCACCCCTCCACTTT. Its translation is CASSQPGDSPLHF.

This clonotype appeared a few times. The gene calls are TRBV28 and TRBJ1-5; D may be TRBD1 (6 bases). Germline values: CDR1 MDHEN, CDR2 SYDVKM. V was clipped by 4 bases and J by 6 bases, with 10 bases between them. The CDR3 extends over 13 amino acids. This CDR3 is CASSSTGVQPQHF. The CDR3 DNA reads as TGTGCCAGCAGTTCGACAGGCGTTCAGCCCCAGCATTTT.

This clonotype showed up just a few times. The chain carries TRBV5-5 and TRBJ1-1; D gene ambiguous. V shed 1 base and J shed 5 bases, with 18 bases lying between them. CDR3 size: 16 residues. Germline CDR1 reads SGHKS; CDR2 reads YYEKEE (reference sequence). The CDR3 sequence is CASSLSHSPAVTEAFF. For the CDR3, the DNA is TGTGCCAGCAGCTTGAGTCACAGCCCGGCGGTTACTGAAGCTTTCTTT. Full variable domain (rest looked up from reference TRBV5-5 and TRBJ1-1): DAGVTQSPTHLIKTRGQQVTLRCSPISGHKSVSWYQQVLGQGPQFIFQYYEKEERGRGNFPDRFSARQFPNYSSELNVNALLLGDSALYLCASSLSHSPAVTEAFFGQGTRLTVV.

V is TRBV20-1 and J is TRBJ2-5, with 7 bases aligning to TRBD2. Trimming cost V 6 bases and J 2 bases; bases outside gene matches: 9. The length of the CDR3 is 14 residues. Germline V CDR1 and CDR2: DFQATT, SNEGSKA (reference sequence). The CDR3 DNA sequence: TGCAGTGCCCACCCGGGAGCGGGGCAAGAGACCCAGTACTTC. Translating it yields CSAHPGAGQETQYF.

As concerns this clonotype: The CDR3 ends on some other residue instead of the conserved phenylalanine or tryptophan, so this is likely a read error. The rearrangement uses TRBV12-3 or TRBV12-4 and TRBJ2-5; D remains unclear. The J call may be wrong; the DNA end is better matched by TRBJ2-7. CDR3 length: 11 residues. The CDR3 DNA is TGTGCCAGCAGTTCTCTATACGAGCAGTACGGC. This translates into CASSSLYEQYG.

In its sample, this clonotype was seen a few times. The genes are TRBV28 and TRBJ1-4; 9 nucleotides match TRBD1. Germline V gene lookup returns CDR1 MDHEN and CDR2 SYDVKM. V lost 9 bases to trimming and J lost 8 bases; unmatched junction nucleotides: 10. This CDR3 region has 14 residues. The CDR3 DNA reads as TGTGCCAGTAGAGAACCGGGACAGGGAGAAAAACTGTTTTTT. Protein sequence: CASREPGQGEKLFF.

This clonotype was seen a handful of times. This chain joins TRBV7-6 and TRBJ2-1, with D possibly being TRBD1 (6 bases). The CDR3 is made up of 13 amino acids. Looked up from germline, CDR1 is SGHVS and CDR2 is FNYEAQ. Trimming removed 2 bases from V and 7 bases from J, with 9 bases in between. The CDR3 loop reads CASSLSGVNEQFF. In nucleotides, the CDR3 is TGTGCCAGCAGCTTATCAGGGGTTAATGAGCAGTTCTTC.

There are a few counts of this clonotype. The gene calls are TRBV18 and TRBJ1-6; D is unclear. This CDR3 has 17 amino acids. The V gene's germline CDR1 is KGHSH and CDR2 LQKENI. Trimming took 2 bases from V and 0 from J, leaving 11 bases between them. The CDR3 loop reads CASSPWAVSSYNSPLHF. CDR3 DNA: TGTGCCAGCTCACCATGGGCAGTGAGCTCCTATAATTCACCCCTCCACTTT.

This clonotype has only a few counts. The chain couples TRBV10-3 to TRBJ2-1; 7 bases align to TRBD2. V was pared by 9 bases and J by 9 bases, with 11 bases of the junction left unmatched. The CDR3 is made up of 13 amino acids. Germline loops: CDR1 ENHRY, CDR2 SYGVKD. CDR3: CAIVAGSRGEQFF. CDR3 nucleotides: TGTGCCATAGTAGCGGGCTCTAGAGGTGAGCAGTTCTTC.